This entry describes one T cell receptor beta chain. No antigen is known for it. Here immunoSEQ multiplex PCR was the method, and the copy in TCRdb shows in-frame clones only, minus some. The sample shows about 28,000 clones, about three quarters of them seen only once. The record originates from a study of T cell responses to AZD1222 COVID-19 vaccine. About the study: Second-dose timings of about 4 or about 12 weeks were pooled.

Study conclusions and caveats: Regions left unmutated in variants are reportedly the target of nearly half of spike-specific TCRs. There were mostly white British donors and more females than males, and clonal diversity was possibly underestimated.

This TCR was sampled from an adult in good health. Here the sequenced sample was peripheral blood, taken on day 0 of AZD1222 vaccination.

The CDR3 sequence is CASSPTSGEEQYF. The CDR3 nucleotides read TGTGCCAGCAGCCCCACTAGCGGGGAAGAGCAGTACTTC. The V call is TRBV7-9, the J call TRBJ2-7, with 10 bases aligning to TRBD2. Germline values: CDR1 SEHNR, CDR2 FQNEAQ (reference sequence). CDR3 size: 13 residues. V was clipped by 5 bases and J by 7 bases; unmatched bases: 5.